The rows below give T cell receptor beta chains drawn from one sample of a study of shared clonotypes between healthy human individuals. The table came from immunoSEQ multiplex PCR; TCRdb's copy has only in-frame clones and leaves some out. The sample lists 2,500,000 or so clones; about 90% were seen once. The sequencing input was naive CD4+ T cells from PBMCs. These receptor sequences come from a man aged 18-30 years in good health. Some clones in this sample may be carry-over from other donors' samples. Each CDR3 is given with its conserved first and last residue. D genes are given only for firm matches. Not every row has a clone size; where given, it reads once, few, many or a size class.

size: once
length: 14
V: TRBV2
D: TRBD2
J: TRBJ2-5
DNA: TGTGCCAGCAGTCGAACTAGCGGGAGATCCCCCCAGTACTTC
CDR3: CASSRTSGRSPQYF

size: .
length: 13
V: TRBV28
D: .
J: TRBJ2-7
DNA: TGTGCCAGCACTGCCCCTGGGCCCTACGAGCAGTACTTC
CDR3: CASTAPGPYEQYF

size: .
length: 13
V: TRBV7-8
D: .
J: TRBJ1-1
DNA: TGTGCCAGCAGCCTGACTGGGAACACTGAAGCTTTCTTT
CDR3: CASSLTGNTEAFF

size: few
length: 17
V: TRBV30
D: .
J: TRBJ2-2
DNA: TGTGCCGCTAATTGGGATAGTGTTCGCCCAAACACCGGGGAGCTGTTTTTT
CDR3: CAANWDSVRPNTGELFF

size: .
length: 13
V: TRBV5-1
D: .
J: TRBJ2-5
DNA: TGCGCCAGCAGCCGGGACGGAGAAGAGACCCAGTACTTC
CDR3: CASSRDGEETQYF

size: once
length: 12
V: TRBV6-5
D: .
J: TRBJ2-7
DNA: TGTGCCAGCTGGGGCTTCTCCTACGAGCAGTACTTC
CDR3: CASWGFSYEQYF

size: .
length: 20
V: TRBV27
D: .
J: TRBJ2-2
DNA: TGTGCCAGCAGTTTTACTGCCAGGGGGTTTAGCGGATCGAACACCGGGGAGCTGTTTTTT
CDR3: CASSFTARGFSGSNTGELFF

size: .
length: 16
V: TRBV19
D: .
J: TRBJ1-3
DNA: TGTGCCAGTAGCCGGGGGGCACTAGGCTCTGGAAACACCATATATTTT
CDR3: CASSRGALGSGNTIYF

size: .
length: 15
V: TRBV19
D: .
J: TRBJ1-1
DNA: TGTGCCAGTAGTATTAGCCCAGAAATGAACACTGAAGCTTTCTTT
CDR3: CASSISPEMNTEAFF

size: .
length: 14
V: TRBV19
D: TRBD2
J: TRBJ2-5
DNA: TGTGCCAGTAGTATAGTCAGACTAGCGGAGACCCAGTACTTC
CDR3: CASSIVRLAETQYF

size: .
length: 15
V: TRBV5-1
D: .
J: TRBJ2-7
DNA: TGCGCCAGCAGCCCGGGGACCGTAAGCTCCTACGAGCAGTACTTC
CDR3: CASSPGTVSSYEQYF

size: .
length: 15
V: TRBV4-2
D: TRBD2
J: TRBJ2-5
DNA: TGTGCCAGCAGTTCAGGACTAGCGGGAGGAGAGACCCAGTACTTC
CDR3: CASSSGLAGGETQYF

size: .
length: 13
V: TRBV7-2
D: .
J: TRBJ1-5
DNA: TGTGCCAGCAGCTTATCTGGCGAGCAGCCCCAGCATTTT
CDR3: CASSLSGEQPQHF

size: .
length: 12
V: TRBV5-1
D: TRBD1
J: TRBJ1-1
DNA: TGCGCCAGCAGCTTGGGACAGGGTGAAGCTTTCTTT
CDR3: CASSLGQGEAFF

size: .
length: 15
V: TRBV7-4
D: .
J: TRBJ1-5
DNA: TGTGCCATGTGTCCGTGGGAGGGATTGGGTCAGCCCCAGCATTTT
CDR3: CAMCPWEGLGQPQHF

size: once
length: 10
V: TRBV20-1
D: .
J: TRBJ2-1
DNA: TGCAGCCTCCCTCGCCCCTGGGTCCTCTTC
CDR3: CSLPRPWVLF

size: .
length: 16
V: TRBV18
D: TRBD2
J: TRBJ2-7
DNA: TGTGCCAGCTCACCCCAGACTAGCGGCAACGGAGGCGAGCAGTACTTC
CDR3: CASSPQTSGNGGEQYF

size: .
length: 16
V: TRBV7-8
D: .
J: TRBJ1-5
DNA: TGTGCCAGCAGCTTAGCGAGTCGATTGACCGACCAGCCCCAGCATTTT
CDR3: CASSLASRLTDQPQHF

size: .
length: 15
V: TRBV18
D: .
J: TRBJ1-1
DNA: TGTGCCAGCTCACCACAGGGGTTGGGGGGCACTGAAGCTTTCTTT
CDR3: CASSPQGLGGTEAFF

size: .
length: 21
V: TRBV6-1
D: TRBD2
J: TRBJ2-7
DNA: TGTGCCAGCAGTGAAGCCCCAAACATCGGGACTAGCGTCTTGCGTAGGTACGAGCAGTACTTC
CDR3: CASSEAPNIGTSVLRRYEQYF

size: few
length: 12
V: TRBV10-2
D: .
J: TRBJ1-1
DNA: TGCGCCAGCAGGAATCCGGATACTGAAGCTTTCTTT
CDR3: CASRNPDTEAFF

size: once
length: 16
V: TRBV5-1
D: TRBD2
J: TRBJ2-5
DNA: TGCGCCAGCAGCTTGGAGTCCCGGGGGGTCGGGGAGACCCAGTACTTC
CDR3: CASSLESRGVGETQYF

size: .
length: 13
V: TRBV11-3
D: .
J: TRBJ2-5
DNA: TGTGCCAGCAGCTCAGGGGTCCGGGAGACCCAGTACTTC
CDR3: CASSSGVRETQYF

size: .
length: 13
V: TRBV7-6
D: .
J: TRBJ1-2
DNA: TGTGCCAGCAGCAACCGGGACGGATATGGCTACACCTTC
CDR3: CASSNRDGYGYTF

size: .
length: 15
V: TRBV7-9
D: .
J: TRBJ2-2
DNA: TGTGCCAGCAGCTTTGGGAGCGCGAACACCGGGGAGCTGTTTTTT
CDR3: CASSFGSANTGELFF

size: .
length: 11
V: TRBV20-1
D: .
J: TRBJ2-7
DNA: TGCAGTGCTAGTCGAAGGGACGAGCAGTACTTC
CDR3: CSASRRDEQYF

size: once
length: 15
V: TRBV19
D: .
J: TRBJ1-2
DNA: TGTGCCAGTAGTATTCATGCGGCAAGGGGTGATGGCTACACCTTC
CDR3: CASSIHAARGDGYTF

size: .
length: 15
V: TRBV7-2
D: TRBD2
J: TRBJ2-7
DNA: TGTGCCAGCAGCTTAGCTGGGACTAGCGGGAGGTGGGAGTACTTC
CDR3: CASSLAGTSGRWEYF

size: .
length: 16
V: TRBV7-3
D: TRBD2
J: TRBJ2-5
DNA: TGTGCCAGCAGCCCGATAGCGGGAGGGTTGTGGGAGACCCAGTACTTC
CDR3: CASSPIAGGLWETQYF

size: .
length: 10
V: TRBV10-1
D: .
J: TRBJ1-3
DNA: TGCGCCAGCAGTGGAAACACCATATATTTT
CDR3: CASSGNTIYF

size: .
length: 14
V: TRBV7-2
D: .
J: TRBJ1-2
DNA: TGTGCCAGCAGCTTGCTCGGGGGGAAGGGTGGCTACACCTTC
CDR3: CASSLLGGKGGYTF

size: .
length: 12
V: TRBV29-1
D: .
J: TRBJ2-1
DNA: TGCAGCGTTGACAGGGTGCTTGATGAGCAGTTCTTC
CDR3: CSVDRVLDEQFF

size: .
length: 16
V: TRBV19
D: .
J: TRBJ1-1
DNA: TGTGCCAGTAAGGTGATAGGGGCCGGTGGGTCGCTAGAAGCTTTCTTT
CDR3: CASKVIGAGGSLEAFF

size: .
length: 15
V: TRBV28
D: .
J: TRBJ2-5
DNA: TGTGCCAGCACCCAGGGGGCGGGAGTCTGGGAGACCCAGTACTTC
CDR3: CASTQGAGVWETQYF

size: few
length: 11
V: TRBV9
D: .
J: TRBJ2-1
DNA: TGTGCCAGCAGCGTAGAAAATGAGCAGTTCTTC
CDR3: CASSVENEQFF

size: .
length: 13
V: TRBV28
D: .
J: TRBJ2-2
DNA: TGTGCCAGCAGTTTGTTGGGTCCCGGGGAGCTGTTTTTT
CDR3: CASSLLGPGELFF

size: once
length: 15
V: TRBV6-5
D: .
J: TRBJ2-7
DNA: TGTGCCAGCAGTAGCCCGGCCTCCCGGGGCTACGAGCAGTACTTC
CDR3: CASSSPASRGYEQYF

size: .
length: 14
V: TRBV28
D: .
J: TRBJ2-7
DNA: TGTGCCAGCAGTGAGGCCAGACCTACCTACGAGCAGTACTTC
CDR3: CASSEARPTYEQYF

size: .
length: 14
V: TRBV7-8
D: .
J: TRBJ1-5
DNA: TGTGCCAGCAGCCCGGGTCAGGTGGATCAGCCCCAGCATTTT
CDR3: CASSPGQVDQPQHF

size: .
length: 16
V: TRBV7-9
D: TRBD1
J: TRBJ2-6
DNA: TGTGCCAGTACGACAGGGCAAAGCTCTGGGGCCAACGTCCTGACTTTC
CDR3: CASTTGQSSGANVLTF

size: .
length: 14
V: TRBV4-1
D: .
J: TRBJ2-5
DNA: TGCGCCAGCGCGGTGACAGGTTGGGCAGAGACCCAGTACTTC
CDR3: CASAVTGWAETQYF

size: .
length: 15
V: TRBV18
D: .
J: TRBJ2-1
DNA: TGTGCCAGCTCACCCCAAGGCGGTCCCGGGAATGAGCAGTTCTTC
CDR3: CASSPQGGPGNEQFF